These 5 T cell receptor beta chains were all obtained from the same sample, sequenced in a study of human T cells and chemical hapten exposure. TCRdb recomputed calls from the RACE reads with MiXCR, one row per CDR3 protein. The sample consists of roughly 100,000 distinct CDR3 sequences, about 9.6% of them appearing once. Time point of the sample: patch test 2, 6 weeks after DPC sensitization. The treatment was: therapeutic diphenylcyclopropenone sensitization with weekly scalp DPC. Here the sequenced sample was whole blood, taken in connection with sensitization to the hapten diphenylcyclopropenone (DPC). The receptor source for this set is a woman aged 35 to 49 with alopecia areata. Some clones in this sample may be carry-over from other donors' samples.

This clonotype was counted at least ten times. The chain carries TRBV5-6 and TRBJ1-5, with D maybe TRBD1 (5 bases). The germline CDR1 and CDR2 sequences are SGHDT and YYEEEE. CDR3 length: 14 residues. Deletions cut 0 bases from V and 2 bases from J, with 6 bases between. The CDR3 loop is CASSLARGNQPQHF. For the CDR3, the DNA is TGTGCCAGCAGCTTGGCCAGGGGCAATCAGCCCCAGCATTTT.

This clonotype turned up a few times. The chain joins TRBV28 to TRBJ1-3; D is ambiguous. Trimming took off 1 base at V and 4 bases at J, with 2 bases between the two ends. The CDR3 loop spans 12 amino acids. In germline, CDR1 is MDHEN, CDR2 SYDVKM. DNA of the CDR3: TGTGCCAGCAGTTTATCCGGAAACACCATATATTTT. Its translation: CASSLSGNTIYF.

This clonotype has more than one count but fewer than ten. The rearrangement links TRBV4-1 to TRBJ2-3; 7 nucleotides line up with TRBD2. This CDR3 spans 15 amino acids. In germline, CDR1 is MGHRA, CDR2 YSYEKL. The trim removed 1 base at V and 12 bases at J, leaving 13 bases unmatched. The CDR3 spells CASSQVVGGGPFQYF. As DNA, the CDR3 is TGCGCCAGCAGCCAAGTCGTTGGGGGAGGGCCCTTCCAGTATTTT.

This clonotype was observed many times. The CDR3 reads CSARSGRSYEQYF. The DNA of the CDR3 is TGCAGTGCTAGGAGCGGTCGTTCCTACGAGCAGTACTTC. The chain links TRBV20-1 to TRBJ2-7; a weak D match, TRBD2 (5 bases). The germline CDR1 and CDR2 sequences are DFQATT and SNEGSKA (reference sequence). V was trimmed by 3 bases and J by 1 base, leaving 10 bases between them. The CDR3 length is 13 residues.

With respect to this clonotype: Relative to the germline gene, one junction end is altered; a read error may explain this. V is TRBV7-7 and J is TRBJ2-3; the D gene is possibly TRBD1 (5 bases). This CDR3 contains 13 residues. CDR1 is SSHAT, CDR2 FNYEAQ, per germline (reference sequence). CDR3 amino acids: CASSPLGPDTQYF. As DNA, the CDR3 is TGTGCTAGCAGCCCATTGGGGCCAGATACGCAGTATTTT.